The sample holds a few counts of the clone carrying this T cell receptor beta chain. Trimming left V 2 bases short and J 0 bases short, with 13 bases between. The CDR3 runs to 16 residues. CDR1 and CDR2 from the germline V gene are MDHEN and SYDVKM. Per the authors' pipeline: It was from reference gene primer amplification that nucleated cell counts were estimated. Produced via immunoSEQ multiplex PCR; TCRdb's table is partial and in-frame only. V and J calls and clone size are those listed in that table; D and trimming were worked out from the DNA. Altogether 88,000 or so clones are present, roughly 80% being singletons, with the ten largest covering 4.4%. This record belongs to a study of blood T cell repertoires in COVID-19. For the study at large: There were acute and convalescent COVID-19 samples, and they came from the United States, Italy and Spain. PBMCs, B-cell-depleted T cells, or T cells were the source of the cDNA or gDNA that made up the material.

The receptor's source is a man aged 55-75 years with acute or convalescent COVID-19. The rearrangement links TRBV28 to TRBJ1-2; D call uncertain. Sequencing was carried out using peripheral blood. The CDR3 sequence: CASSLTEHKANYGYTF. The DNA for the CDR3 is TGTGCCAGCAGTTTAACGGAGCATAAAGCTAACTATGGCTACACCTTC.